What follows describes a single T cell receptor beta chain. This clonotype was counted a few times. It lacks a known antigen. No base quality information exists; no much larger clone differs at one position. The library was prepared using RACE. Reads for this sample came from a NextSeq 500. During library preparation, unique molecular identifiers were attached to individual cDNA molecules so that TCRs could be counted in a quantitative, reproducible way. For every blood RNA sample, sequencing covered both the TCR alpha and TCR beta chains. Per the authors' processing: Samples had a median of about 96,000 TCRs, with a range from about 23,224 to 750,000. The Decombinator software suite was used to annotate the V, J and CDR3 of the TCR reads. For the PS versus PT1 abundance plots, all samples were subsampled to the same number of TCRs (28,000). TCRs were defined as expanded if absent before sensitization and observed at least eight times at the 2-week time point. TCRdb reprocessing: public reads trimmed at Q25 with fastp, clones called with MiXCR, in-frame beta chains kept. Rows are unified per CDR3 protein, each entry keeping the most common DNA and genes. For this entry, the V and J calls and clone size follow TCRdb and not the study's own pipeline. This sample lists tens of thousands of distinct CDR3 sequences; roughly 13% were detected once. The leading ten clones occupy approximately 5.2% of the sample.

There are 12 amino acids in the CDR3, from cysteine to phenylalanine inclusive. Only the CDR3 portion is preserved as DNA: 36 bases, with reading frame beginning at the first base. From a lookup of the germline V gene, CDR1 and CDR2 are SGHAT and FQNNGV. From V the trimming removes 6 bases and from J it removes 10 bases, while the gene matches leave 4 bases of the junction unaccounted for. These data come from a study of human T cells and chemical hapten exposure (dated by TCRdb to the early 2020s). Background for the entire study: For sensitization, 2% DPC in acetone was applied to a 2 cm by 2 cm area of upper inner arm skin. Throughout the roughly 25-week study period, patients were also given weekly therapeutic DPC doses on the scalp. Patch tests used Finn chambers with 0.01% DPC on the upper back, scored after 6 days by International Contact Dermatitis Research Group standards. The patient cohort, mostly female, included alopecia areata with under or over 50% scalp involvement, alopecia totalis and alopecia universalis. Libraries were combined into a pool for sequencing, and differences in TCR yield between samples came mainly from small differences in library volumes within the pool. The study tracked peripheral blood TCR repertoire changes in vivo during primary and secondary sensitization to the hapten diphenylcyclopropenone (DPC) in alopecia patients. Blood was sampled from patients pre-sensitization (week 0) and at 2, 6 and about 24 weeks after DPC sensitization. Roughly 30 alopecia patients provided blood for TCR sequencing at one to four time points (pre-sensitization, 2, 6 and 24 weeks).

Results the study describes overall, beyond this receptor: DPC sensitization did not change how many TCRs were above 1 in 1000 frequency, and no evidence was found of alterations in global repertoire structure. A positive correlation was found between the number of PT1 expanded TCRs and patch test score, with significance reached at thresholds 8, 16 and 32 but not 4. Compared with pre-sensitization or healthy control sets, expanded TCRs formed significantly more large CDR3 similarity clusters, which is consistent with antigen-driven responses. Repeated subsampling changed both the strength of the expansion versus patch-test correlation and the threshold at which that correlation became significant. All patients had alopecia, a presumed autoimmune disease, so their immune response might differ from that of healthy individuals.

The time point tag for this specimen amounts to: patch test 3, about 24 weeks after DPC sensitization. Per the publication, the treatment or condition label means: therapeutic diphenylcyclopropenone sensitization with weekly scalp DPC. At every patch-test visit, the blood draw took place before the patch test was put on. To be eligible, patients had to be aged 18 to 70, diagnosed with alopecia and judged suitable for DPC therapy, while pregnant patients were excluded. Total RNA was extracted from unfractionated whole blood that had been collected in Tempus Blood RNA tubes. The source was whole blood, collected in connection with sensitization to the hapten diphenylcyclopropenone (DPC). This clonotype was obtained from a woman in her 50s with alopecia areata. Some clones in this sample may be carry-over from other donors' samples. The rearrangement joined TRBV11-2 to TRBJ2-1; 9 of the junction bases match TRBD1. The CDR3 reads CASSYGQGEQFF. The nucleotide sequence reads as follows: TGTGCCAGCAGTTACGGACAGGGGGAGCAGTTCTTC. Beyond the CDR3, the reference TRBV11-2 and TRBJ2-1 genes provide the residues; the full variable domain reads: EAGVAQSPRYKIIEKRQSVAFWCNPISGHATLYWYQQILGQGPKLLIQFQNNGVVDDSQLPKDRFSAERLKGVDSTLKIQPAKLEDSAVYLCASSYGQGEQFFGPGTRLTVL.